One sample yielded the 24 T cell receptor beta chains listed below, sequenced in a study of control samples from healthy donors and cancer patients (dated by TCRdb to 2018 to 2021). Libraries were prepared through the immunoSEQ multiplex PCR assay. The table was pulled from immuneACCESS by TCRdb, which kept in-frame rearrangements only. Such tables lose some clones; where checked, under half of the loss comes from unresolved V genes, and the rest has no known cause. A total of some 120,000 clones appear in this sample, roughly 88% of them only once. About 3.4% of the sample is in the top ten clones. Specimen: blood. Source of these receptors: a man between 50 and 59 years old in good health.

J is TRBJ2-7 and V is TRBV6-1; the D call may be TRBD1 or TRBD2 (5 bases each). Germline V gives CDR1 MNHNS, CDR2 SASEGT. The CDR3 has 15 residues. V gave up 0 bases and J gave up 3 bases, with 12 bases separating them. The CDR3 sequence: CASSEAGTSLYEQYF. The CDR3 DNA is TGTGCCAGCAGTGAAGCGGGGACCAGCCTCTACGAGCAGTACTTC.

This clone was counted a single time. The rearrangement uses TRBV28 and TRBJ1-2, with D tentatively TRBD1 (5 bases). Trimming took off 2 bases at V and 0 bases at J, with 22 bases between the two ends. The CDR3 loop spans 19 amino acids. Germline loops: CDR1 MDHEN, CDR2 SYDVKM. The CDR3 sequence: CASSLMSLGRGRANYGYTF. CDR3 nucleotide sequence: TGTGCCAGCAGTTTAATGTCTTTGGGTCGGGGACGAGCTAACTATGGCTACACCTTC.

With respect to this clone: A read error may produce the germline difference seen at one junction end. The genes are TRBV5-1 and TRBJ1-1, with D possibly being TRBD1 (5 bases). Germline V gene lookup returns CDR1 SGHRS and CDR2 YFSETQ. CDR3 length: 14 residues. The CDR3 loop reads CASSLDGGNIEAFF. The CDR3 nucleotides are TGCGCCAGCAGCTTGGACGGGGGAAACATTGAAGCTTTCTTT.

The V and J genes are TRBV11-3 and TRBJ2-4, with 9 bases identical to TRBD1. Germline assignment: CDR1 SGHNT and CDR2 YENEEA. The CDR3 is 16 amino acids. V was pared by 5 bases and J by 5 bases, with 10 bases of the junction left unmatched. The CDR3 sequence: CASSRTGDLTQNIQYF. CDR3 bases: TGTGCCAGCAGCAGGACAGGGGACCTAACCCAAAACATTCAGTACTTC. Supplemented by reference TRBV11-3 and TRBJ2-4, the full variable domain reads EAGVVQSPRYKIIEKKQPVAFWCNPISGHNTLYWYLQNLGQGPELLIRYENEEAVDDSQLPKDRFSAERLKGVDSTLKIQPAELGDSAVYLCASSRTGDLTQNIQYFGAGTRLSVL.

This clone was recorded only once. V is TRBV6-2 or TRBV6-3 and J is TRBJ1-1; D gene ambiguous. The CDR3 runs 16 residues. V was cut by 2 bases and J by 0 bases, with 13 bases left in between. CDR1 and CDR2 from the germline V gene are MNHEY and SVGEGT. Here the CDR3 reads CASSYHRTGMNTEAFF. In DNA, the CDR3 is TGTGCCAGCAGTTACCACCGGACGGGCATGAACACTGAAGCTTTCTTT.

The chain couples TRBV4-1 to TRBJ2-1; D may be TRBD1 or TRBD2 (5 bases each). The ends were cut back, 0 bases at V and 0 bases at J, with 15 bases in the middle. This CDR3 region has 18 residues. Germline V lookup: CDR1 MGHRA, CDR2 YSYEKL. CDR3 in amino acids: CASSQEPALGVSYNEQFF. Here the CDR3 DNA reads TGCGCCAGCAGCCAAGAACCCGCGTTGGGGGTCTCCTACAATGAGCAGTTCTTC.

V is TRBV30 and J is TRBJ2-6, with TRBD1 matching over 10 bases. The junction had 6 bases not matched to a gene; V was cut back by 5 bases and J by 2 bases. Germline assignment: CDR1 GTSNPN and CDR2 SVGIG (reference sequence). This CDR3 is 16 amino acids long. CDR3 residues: CAWDRGRIPGANVLTF. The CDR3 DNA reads TGTGCCTGGGACAGGGGGCGCATCCCTGGGGCCAACGTCCTGACTTTC.

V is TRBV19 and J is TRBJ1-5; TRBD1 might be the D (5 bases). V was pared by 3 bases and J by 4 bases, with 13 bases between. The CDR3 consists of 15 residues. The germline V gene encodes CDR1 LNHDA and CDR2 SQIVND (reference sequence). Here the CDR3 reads CASSMVDTINQPQHF. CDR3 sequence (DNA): TGTGCCAGTAGTATGGTGGACACCATAAATCAGCCCCAGCATTTT.

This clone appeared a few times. The CDR3 region is CATQGQTTYEQYF. The CDR3 bases are TGTGCCACACAGGGACAGACGACCTACGAGCAGTACTTC. V is TRBV6-5 and J is TRBJ2-7; TRBD1 agrees at 7 bases. The J segment lost 2 bases and the V segment lost 10 bases, leaving 8 bases of the junction unmatched. This CDR3 has 13 amino acids. Per the germline V gene, CDR1 is MNHEY and CDR2 is SVGAGI.

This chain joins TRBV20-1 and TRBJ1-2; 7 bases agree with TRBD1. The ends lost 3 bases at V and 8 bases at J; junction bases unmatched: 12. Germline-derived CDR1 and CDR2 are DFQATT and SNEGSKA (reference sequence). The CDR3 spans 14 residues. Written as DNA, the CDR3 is TGCAGTGCTAGTCCCGCAGGGAGGGGGCAAGGCTACACCTTC. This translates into CSASPAGRGQGYTF.

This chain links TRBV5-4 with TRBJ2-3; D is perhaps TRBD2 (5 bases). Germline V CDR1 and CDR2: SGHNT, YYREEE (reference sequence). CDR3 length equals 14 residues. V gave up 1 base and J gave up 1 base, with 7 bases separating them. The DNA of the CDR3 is TGTGCCAGCAGCTTGCGGGGAGGCACAGATACGCAGTATTTT. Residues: CASSLRGGTDTQYF. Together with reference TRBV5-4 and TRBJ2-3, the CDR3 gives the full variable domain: ETGVTQSPTHLIKTRGQQVTLRCSSQSGHNTVSWYQQALGQGPQFIFQYYREEENGRGNFPPRFSGLQFPNYSSELNVNALELDDSALYLCASSLRGGTDTQYFGPGTRLTVL.

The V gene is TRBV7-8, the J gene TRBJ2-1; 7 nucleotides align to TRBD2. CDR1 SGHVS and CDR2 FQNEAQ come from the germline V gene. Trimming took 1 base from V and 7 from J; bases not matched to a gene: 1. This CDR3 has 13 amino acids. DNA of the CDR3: TGTGCCAGCAGCTTAGGACTAGCAAATGAGCAGTTCTTC. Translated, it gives CASSLGLANEQFF.

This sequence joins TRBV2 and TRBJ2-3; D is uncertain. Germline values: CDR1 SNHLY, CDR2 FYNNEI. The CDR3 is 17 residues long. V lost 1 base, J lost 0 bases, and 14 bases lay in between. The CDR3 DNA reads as TGTGCCAGCAGTGAAGGTTCCCCCCGCGGTAGCACAGATACGCAGTATTTT. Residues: CASSEGSPRGSTDTQYF.

CDR3 nucleotide sequence: TGCGCCAGCAGTGGGGTCTTCTACGAGCAGTACTTC. Protein: CASSGVFYEQYF. The gene calls are TRBV10-2 and TRBJ2-7, with no clear D. This CDR3 has 12 residues. Germline V gives CDR1 WSHSY, CDR2 SAAADI. The ends were cut back, 4 bases at V and 3 bases at J, with 7 bases in the middle.

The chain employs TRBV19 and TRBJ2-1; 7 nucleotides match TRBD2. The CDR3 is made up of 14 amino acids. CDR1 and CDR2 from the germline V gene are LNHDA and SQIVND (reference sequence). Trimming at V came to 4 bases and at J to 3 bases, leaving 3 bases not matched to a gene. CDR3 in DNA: TGTGCCAGTAGTAGCGGGGGAAACTACAATGAGCAGTTCTTC. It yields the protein CASSSGGNYNEQFF. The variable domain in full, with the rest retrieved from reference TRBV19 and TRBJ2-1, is DGGITQSPKYLFRKEGQNVTLSCEQNLNHDAMYWYRQDPGQGLRLIYYSQIVNDFQKGDIAEGYSVSREKKESFPLTVTSAQKNPTAFYLCASSSGGNYNEQFFGPGTRLTVL.

DNA of the CDR3: TGTGCCAGCAGCGTAGGGACGGGAATCTCTGGAAACACCATATATTTT. This gives the protein CASSVGTGISGNTIYF. The chain employs TRBV9 and TRBJ1-3, with no clear D. This CDR3 has 16 amino acids. CDR1 and CDR2 from the germline V gene are SGDLS and YYNGEE. Trimming shortened V by 0 bases and J by 0 bases, and 10 bases separated the two germline ends.

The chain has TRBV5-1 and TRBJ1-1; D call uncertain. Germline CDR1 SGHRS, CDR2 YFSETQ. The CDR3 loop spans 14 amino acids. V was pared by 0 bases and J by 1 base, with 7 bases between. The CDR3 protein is CASSLESRNTEAFF. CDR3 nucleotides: TGCGCCAGCAGCTTGGAATCTAGGAACACTGAAGCTTTCTTT.

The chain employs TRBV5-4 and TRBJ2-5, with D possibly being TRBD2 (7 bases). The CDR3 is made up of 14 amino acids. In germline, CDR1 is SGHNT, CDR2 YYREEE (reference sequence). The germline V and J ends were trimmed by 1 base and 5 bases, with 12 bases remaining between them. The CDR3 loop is CASSLSGGGETQYF. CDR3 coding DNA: TGTGCCAGCAGCTTGAGTGGGGGGGGCGAGACCCAGTACTTC.

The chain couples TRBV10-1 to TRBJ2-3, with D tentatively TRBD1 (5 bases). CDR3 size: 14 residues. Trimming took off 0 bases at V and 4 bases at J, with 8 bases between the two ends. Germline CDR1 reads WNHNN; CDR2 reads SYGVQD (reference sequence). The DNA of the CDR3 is TGCGCCAGCAGTGAGTCAGGGGTCGCAGATACGCAGTATTTT. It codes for CASSESGVADTQYF.

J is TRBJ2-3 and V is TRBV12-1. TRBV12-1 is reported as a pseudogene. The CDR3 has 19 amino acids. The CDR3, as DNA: TGTGCCAGCAACTTCGGCGTGCGGGTCTACCCCGGGGCCGCAGATACGCAGTATTTT. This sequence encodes CASNFGVRVYPGAADTQYF.

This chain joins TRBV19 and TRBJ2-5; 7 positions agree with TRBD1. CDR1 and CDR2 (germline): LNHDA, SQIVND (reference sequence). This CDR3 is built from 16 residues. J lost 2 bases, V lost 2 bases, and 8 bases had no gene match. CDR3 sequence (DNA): TGTGCCAGTAGTATAATAACAGGGGCCTCACAAGAGACCCAGTACTTC. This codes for CASSIITGASQETQYF.

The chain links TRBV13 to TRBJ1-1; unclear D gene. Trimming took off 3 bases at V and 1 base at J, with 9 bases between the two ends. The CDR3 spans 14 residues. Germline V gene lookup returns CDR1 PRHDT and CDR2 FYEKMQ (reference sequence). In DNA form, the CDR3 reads TGTGCCAGCAGCTTGGAACGGAGGAACACTGAAGCTTTCTTT. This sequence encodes CASSLERRNTEAFF.

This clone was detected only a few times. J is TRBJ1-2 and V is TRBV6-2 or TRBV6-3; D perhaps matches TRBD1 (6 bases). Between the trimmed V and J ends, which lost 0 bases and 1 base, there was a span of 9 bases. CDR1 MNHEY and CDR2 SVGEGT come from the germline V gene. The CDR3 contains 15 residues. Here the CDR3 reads CASSYSGGHNYGYTF. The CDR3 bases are TGTGCCAGCAGTTACTCGGGGGGGCATAACTATGGCTACACCTTC.

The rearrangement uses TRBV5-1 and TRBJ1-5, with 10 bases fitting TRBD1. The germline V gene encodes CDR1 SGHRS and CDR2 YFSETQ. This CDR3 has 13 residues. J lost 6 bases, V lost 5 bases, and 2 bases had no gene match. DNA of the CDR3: TGCGCCAGCAGAGGGGACAGGGGTCAGCCCCAGCATTTT. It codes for CASRGDRGQPQHF.